These T cell receptor beta chains were read from a single sample in a study of human T cells and chemical hapten exposure. Each CDR3 protein is one row after TCRdb ran MiXCR on the RACE reads. The sample lists 85,000 or so distinct CDR3 sequences, 11% seen once, with approximately 1.4% in the top ten. Source: whole blood, taken in connection with sensitization to the hapten diphenylcyclopropenone (DPC). These receptors originate from a man aged 18 to 29 with alopecia areata. Some clones in this sample may be carry-over from other donors' samples. Each CDR3 is given with its conserved first and last residue. The order of the fields is J gene, V gene, clone size, D gene, CDR3 DNA, CDR3 protein. D genes are given only for firm matches. Size is stated for part of the rows, as once, few or many counts, or as a class when the clone is expanded.

TRBJ2-7 | TRBV6-5 | few | . | TGTGCCAGTCGGGGGATTCCCTACGAGCAGTACTTC | CASRGIPYEQYF
TRBJ1-2 | TRBV7-6 | . | . | TGTGCCAGCAGCGCCGGGACCAAATTTAACTATGGCTACACCTTC | CASSAGTKFNYGYTF
TRBJ2-5 | TRBV19 | many | . | TGTGCCAGTAGTATGGGAGCGGCTATCCAAGAGACCCAGTACTTC | CASSMGAAIQETQYF
TRBJ2-4 | TRBV12-3/TRBV12-4 | many | . | TGTGCCAGCAGTTTAGGTCTAGCCGAGGGGAACATTCAGTACTTC | CASSLGLAEGNIQYF
TRBJ1-2 | TRBV7-2 | . | . | TGTGCCAGCAGCTTAGCGAAGGGCCAGGGGAGTGGCTACACCTTC | CASSLAKGQGSGYTF
TRBJ1-1 | TRBV20-1 | . | . | TGCAGTGCCCATAAGGTTGAGACCCTTCACTTTAACACTGAAGCTTTCTTT | CSAHKVETLHFNTEAFF
TRBJ1-5 | TRBV7-7 | . | . | TGTGCCAGCAGCTTAGGTCCCCCCCGGCCCCACTTTTCGCCCCAGCATTTT | CASSLGPPRPHFSPQHF
TRBJ2-6 | TRBV5-1 | few | . | TGCGCCAGCAGCAGTACAGGGCCCCGTGGGGCCAACGTCCTGACTTTC | CASSSTGPRGANVLTF
TRBJ2-2 | TRBV4-3 | . | TRBD1 | TGCGCCAGCAGCCAAGATGGGACAGCGAACACCGGGGAGCTGTTTTTT | CASSQDGTANTGELFF
TRBJ1-1 | TRBV11-2 | many | . | TGTGCCAGCAGCTTAATGGGCCTCGGGGACACTGAAGCTTTCTTT | CASSLMGLGDTEAFF
TRBJ2-7 | TRBV11-1 | many | . | TGTGCCAGCAGCCCGGACAGGGCGGGGGAGTACTTC | CASSPDRAGEYF
TRBJ1-1 | TRBV4-3 | . | . | TGCGCCAGCAGCCAAGTGATATTCCTGGGACATTTGAACACTGAAGCTTTCTTT | CASSQVIFLGHLNTEAFF
TRBJ1-1 | TRBV7-5 | few | . | . | CISVFFRMAGTEAFF
TRBJ2-5 | TRBV12-3/TRBV12-4 | few | . | TGTGCCAGCCGAGGCGAGACCCAGTACTTC | CASRGETQYF
TRBJ1-1 | TRBV12-3/TRBV12-4 | few | . | TGTGCCAGCAGTTTACAGACGGACACTGAAGCTTTCTTT | CASSLQTDTEAFF
TRBJ2-7 | TRBV6-2/TRBV6-3 | many | . | TGTGCCAGTCAGGAGGAAGGTAGCTACGAGCAGTACTTC | CASQEEGSYEQYF
TRBJ1-2 | TRBV5-5 | . | . | TGTGCCAGCTACCAAAGCGGGGGGCCTCATGGCTACACCTTC | CASYQSGGPHGYTF
TRBJ1-1 | TRBV28 | few | TRBD1 | TGTGCCAGCAGTCGACAGGGCTGGACTGAAGCTTTCTTT | CASSRQGWTEAFF
TRBJ2-1 | TRBV4-3 | many | TRBD2 | TGCGCCAGCAGCCAAGATCGGTCAATGTGGGGGGGATTCTCCTACAATGAGCAGTTCTTC | CASSQDRSMWGGFSYNEQFF
TRBJ2-3 | TRBV7-9 | few | . | TGTGCCAGCAGCCCCACGGCCGCAGATACGCAGTATTTT | CASSPTAADTQYF
TRBJ2-7 | TRBV7-9 | many | . | TGTGCCAGCAGCTCCCGGACGTCCTCCTACGAGCAGTACTTC | CASSSRTSSYEQYF
TRBJ1-5 | TRBV27 | few | TRBD1 | TGTGCCAGCAGTTCCCTCGGACAGGGACGTAATCAGCCCCAGCATTTT | CASSSLGQGRNQPQHF
TRBJ2-3 | TRBV18 | . | . | TGTGCCAGCTCACCAACCCAGCCATCTAGCACAGATACGCAGTATTTT | CASSPTQPSSTDTQYF
TRBJ1-5 | TRBV10-3 | many | . | TGTGCCATCAGTGGTGGACAGTCCCAGCATTTT | CAISGGQSQHF
TRBJ2-1 | TRBV2 | many | . | TGTGCCAGCAGTGAAGCGCAGCGCAGGAGTGGCAATGAGCAGTTCTTC | CASSEAQRRSGNEQFF
TRBJ1-6 | TRBV5-1 | many | . | TGCGCCAGCAGACCCGGGGCAGATGTTAATTCACCCCTCCACTTT | CASRPGADVNSPLHF
TRBJ2-5 | TRBV6-4 | many | . | TGTGCCAGCAGTTCGAAAGCGGTTTACCAAGAGACCCAGTACTTC | CASSSKAVYQETQYF
TRBJ2-3 | TRBV12-3/TRBV12-4 | . | TRBD2 | TGTGCCAGCAGGGGACTAGCGGGGCGCACAGATACGCAGTATTTT | CASRGLAGRTDTQYF
TRBJ2-3 | TRBV24-1 | . | TRBD2 | TGTGCCACCAGTGACCGAAAAGCGGGGCTTGACACAGATACGCAGTATTTT | CATSDRKAGLDTDTQYF
TRBJ2-6 | TRBV6-6 | many | . | TGTGCCAGCAGCCGACCCTCTGGGGCCAACGTCCTGACTTTC | CASSRPSGANVLTF
TRBJ1-4 | TRBV5-1 | many | . | TGCGCCAGCAGCCTCACATCTGTCGGTGAAAAACTGTTTTTT | CASSLTSVGEKLFF
TRBJ2-5 | TRBV20-1 | . | . | TGCAGTGCTAAGTCCCCGGAGGGGGCGGGAGAGACCCAGTACTTC | CSAKSPEGAGETQYF
TRBJ2-2 | TRBV20-1 | . | . | TGCAGTGCCCAACAGATATACACCGGGGAGCTGTTTTTT | CSAQQIYTGELFF
TRBJ2-5 | TRBV7-2 | many | TRBD2 | TGTGCCAGCAGCCCACAAGTCGCTAGCGGGGACCAAGAGACCCAGTACTTC | CASSPQVASGDQETQYF
TRBJ1-2 | TRBV12-3/TRBV12-4 | many | . | TGTGCCAGCAGTTTCGGCAGGGGCTATGGCTACACCTTC | CASSFGRGYGYTF
TRBJ1-6 | TRBV10-3 | few | TRBD1 | TGTGCCATCAGTGATGACAGGGGTTGGTCACCCCTCCACTTT | CAISDDRGWSPLHF
TRBJ1-3 | TRBV20-1 | many | . | TGCAGTGCTAGAGACGGCCATCAGGGAAACACCATATATTTT | CSARDGHQGNTIYF
TRBJ2-7 | TRBV5-1 | few | TRBD2 | TGCGCCAGCAGCTTGGAGCGGGGGAATTACGAGCAGTACTTC | CASSLERGNYEQYF
TRBJ2-1 | TRBV10-2 | many | TRBD2 | TGCGCCAGCCGAAGCGGGGGGGGAATTTACAATGAGCAGTTCTTC | CASRSGGGIYNEQFF
TRBJ1-4 | TRBV5-5 | . | . | TGTGCCAGCAGCTTGCTGGGGCACGAAAAACTGTTTTTT | CASSLLGHEKLFF
TRBJ2-7 | TRBV29-1 | . | . | TGCAGCGTTCGGGTCGGACACTACGAGCAGTACTTC | CSVRVGHYEQYF
TRBJ1-1 | TRBV28 | many | TRBD1 | TGTGCCAGTCATACGGGGGACAGCGAAGCTTTCTTT | CASHTGDSEAFF
TRBJ2-3 | TRBV9 | few | . | TGTGCCAGCAGCGTAGACGGACCTGGCACAGATACGCAGTATTTT | CASSVDGPGTDTQYF
TRBJ1-5 | TRBV7-9 | many | . | TGTGCCAGCAGCTTAACCGCGAATCAGCCCCAGCATTTT | CASSLTANQPQHF
TRBJ1-1 | TRBV5-1 | many | . | TGCGCCAGCAGCTTGTCCGGGACGAACACTGAAGCTTTCTTT | CASSLSGTNTEAFF
TRBJ1-2 | TRBV4-3 | many | . | TGCGCCAGCAGCCAACGGGGGGCTGGTGGCTACACCTTC | CASSQRGAGGYTF
TRBJ1-1 | TRBV20-1 | . | . | TGCAGTGCTAGGGGGACTGAAGCTTTCTTT | CSARGTEAFF
TRBJ2-3 | TRBV7-6 | many | TRBD2 | TGTGCCAGCAGCTACTCGCATAGCGGGGGGCAGACTAGCACAGATACGCAGTATTTT | CASSYSHSGGQTSTDTQYF
TRBJ2-3 | TRBV18 | few | . | TGTGCCAGCTCCCGAAGTGTAATGAAACGGGTCGCACCAGATACGCAGTATTTT | CASSRSVMKRVAPDTQYF
TRBJ2-3 | TRBV20-1 | . | . | TGCAGTGCCAACCACATTGATACGCAGTATTTT | CSANHIDTQYF
TRBJ2-3 | TRBV2 | few | TRBD2 | TGTGCCAGCAGTTTCCTAGCGGGCAGCACAGATACGCAGTATTTT | CASSFLAGSTDTQYF